This entry features one T cell receptor beta chain sequence. What this receptor recognizes is not known. The sample holds no much larger clone one base away, and base qualities are not on file. The source of the sample is a study of identical twins (TCRdb year 2016). Broadly, across the study: TCR alpha and beta repertoires from monozygotic twins, unrelated adults of various ages and cord blood were deep-sequenced to test whether fetal clonotypes persist. To rule out contamination, replicate twin experiments were performed at different times with different library preparation protocols.

The investigation overall reported the following: Compared with coincidental sharing between unrelated individuals, an excess of low generation-probability sequences was observed among out-of-frame TCR alpha sequences shared between twins. A weaker excess of twin sharing was found in beta out-of-frame sequences because the signal-to-noise ratio was lowered by fewer shared sequences. Because the same donors could not be followed over many years, conclusions were based on cross-sectional statistical analysis. In monozygotic twins, out-of-frame TCR alpha sharing was systematically underestimated by recombination models, although the models agreed with sharing between unrelated individuals. Fewer insertions were carried by abundant cord blood beta clonotypes, a similar but weaker trend appeared in young adult naive repertoires, and no such trend appeared in memory repertoires. Invariant T cells such as MAIT and iNKT could partly confound zero-insertion analyses, though diverse VJ usage argued against this for most clonotypes.

Libraries were built with 5' RACE. Sequencing instrument: Illumina HiSeq 2000. Template switching added a universal primer binding site, and the final cDNA carried a unique molecular identifier that allowed TCR cDNA molecules to be counted accurately. Specific primers in the conserved constant-segment region were used to synthesize first-strand cDNA for TCR alpha and beta chains. Each cDNA library was double barcoded, with a SMART-Mk sample barcode plus Illumina barcodes, to control for contamination. TruSeq adapter sequences and Illumina sample barcodes were added in two successive PCR steps. Sequencing of the TCR alpha and beta cDNA libraries was done on the Illumina HiSeq platform using custom primers. The study's own analysis went as follows. MiGEC processed the raw reads to extract unique molecular identifiers, while MiXCR was used to determine the CDR3 positions. For each individual, recombination models were inferred using an EM algorithm with the repgenHMM and IGoR tools. Shared clonotype analysis was performed with the tcR package in R, normalizing sharing by the product of cloneset sizes. To study raw recombination without the effects of thymic and clonal selection, out-of-frame nonproductive sequences were analyzed. TCRdb ran its own pipeline on the public reads, namely fastp trimming at Q25 and MiXCR clone calling, and kept in-frame beta chains. Every entry covers one CDR3 protein and lists the most common genes and DNA from its rows. V and J calls and clone size were set by TCRdb, not the authors. Within this sample are around 670,000 distinct CDR3 sequences, with roughly 6% of them counted one time only. Jointly, the top ten make up 1.5% to 2% of the sample.

Every donor was a healthy Caucasian. The researchers also sequenced three unrelated adults who were not twins: a male aged 18 to 29, a male aged 50 to 60, and a female aged 50 to 60. Miltenyi CD45RO+ enrichment and human naive T-cell isolation kits were used to isolate memory (CD45RO+) and naive T cells from PBMC. The CDR3 runs 15 amino acids, cysteine and phenylalanine included. The DNA shown is the 45-base CDR3, in frame from base 1. V lost 2 bases and J lost 0 bases; the stretch between them is 8 bases long. The sample taken for sequencing was naive T cells sorted from blood. The cell subset or site label here, explained by the study, means: cells isolated with a human naive T-cell isolation kit. This chain joins TRBV12-3 or TRBV12-4 to TRBJ1-3, with no confident D gene call. The receptor was isolated from a man younger than 30 in good health. CDR3 loop: CASSLTDSSGNTIYF. The nucleotide sequence is TGTGCCAGCAGTTTAACCGATAGCTCTGGAAACACCATATATTTT.